The 15 T cell receptor beta chains given below trace back to one sample, sequenced in a study of T-cell reconstitution after alpha-beta-depleted transplantation in children. A TCRbeta library incorporating unique molecular identifiers was prepared. TCRdb recomputed calls from the PCR reads with MiXCR, one row per CDR3 protein. Among about 610,000 distinct CDR3 sequences listed, 10% were seen once. Source: PBMCs from the stem cell graft donor, taken from the stem cell graft. Every receptor here comes from a human donor who donated a stem cell graft to a child with acute myeloid leukemia.

As DNA, the CDR3 is TGTGCCAGCAGCCAAGGGGGTAGCGGGACGCGCACAGATACGCAGTATTTT. Its protein product is CASSQGGSGTRTDTQYF. The gene calls are TRBV3-1 and TRBJ2-3, with 8 bases that match TRBD2. The CDR3 totals 17 residues. Germline V lookup: CDR1 LGHDT, CDR2 YNNKEL (reference sequence). The trim removed 1 base at V and 1 base at J, leaving 7 bases unmatched.

This clonotype was seen only once. The germline gene is not matched at one end of the junction; a read error may be the cause. The chain couples TRBV5-5 to TRBJ2-7, with 7 nucleotides matching TRBD1. Germline loops: CDR1 SGHKS, CDR2 YYEKEE (reference sequence). There are 15 residues in the CDR3. The CDR3 loop is CASSPALRGLYEKYF. CDR3 in DNA: TGTGCCAGCAGCCCAGCCTTGAGGGGGCTCTACGAGAAGTACTTC. Full variable domain (rest looked up from reference TRBV5-5 and TRBJ2-7): DAGVTQSPTHLIKTRGQQVTLRCSPISGHKSVSWYQQVLGQGPQFIFQYYEKEERGRGNFPDRFSARQFPNYSSELNVNALLLGDSALYLCASSPALRGLYEKYFGPGTRLTVT.

The V gene is TRBV27, the J gene TRBJ1-5; D is unclear. This CDR3 has 15 residues. The ends were cut back, 0 bases at V and 1 base at J, with 7 bases in the middle. Germline values: CDR1 MNHEY, CDR2 SMNVEV (reference sequence). The CDR3 reads CASSLSWGSNQPQHF. CDR3 nucleotide sequence: TGTGCCAGCAGTTTATCGTGGGGAAGCAATCAGCCCCAGCATTTT.

This clonotype was recorded many times. The chain is built from TRBV29-1 and TRBJ1-1; D is possibly TRBD1 (5 bases). CDR1 is SQVTM, CDR2 ANQGSEA, per germline. V was shortened by 4 bases and J by 4 bases, with 13 bases between the two germline ends. The CDR3 is 13 residues long. The CDR3 loop is CSVVGAGGTEAFF. DNA of the CDR3: TGCAGCGTTGTAGGGGCCGGGGGCACTGAAGCTTTCTTT.

The V gene is TRBV20-1, the J gene TRBJ2-2; D is unclear. This CDR3 comprises 14 residues. Germline V gene data show CDR1 as DFQATT and CDR2 as SNEGSKA (reference sequence). V dropped 0 bases and J dropped 7 bases, with 12 bases sitting between them. In nucleotides, the CDR3 is TGCAGTGCTAGAGATCGAAGAATTGGCGGGGAGCTGTTTTTT. It codes for CSARDRRIGGELFF.

This chain joins TRBV6-5 and TRBJ1-2; no clear D gene. V was clipped by 6 bases and J by 8 bases, with 13 bases between them. CDR3 length: 12 residues. In germline, CDR1 is MNHEY, CDR2 SVGAGI. CDR3 DNA: TGTGCCAGCAGCCCGGGAGGGCCCGGCTACACCTTC. Protein sequence: CASSPGGPGYTF.

This clonotype was observed a handful of times. In DNA, the CDR3 is TGTGCCAGTAGTCCAAAACTAAAAAATGAGCAGTTCTTC. The encoded protein is CASSPKLKNEQFF. This chain connects TRBV19 to TRBJ2-1, with D unresolved. The V gene lost 5 bases and the J gene lost 7 bases, with 12 bases spanning the gap. The CDR3 is 13 residues long. Per the germline V gene, CDR1 is LNHDA and CDR2 is SQIVND (reference sequence). The entire variable domain, with the rest obtained from reference TRBV19 and TRBJ2-1, is as follows: DGGITQSPKYLFRKEGQNVTLSCEQNLNHDAMYWYRQDPGQGLRLIYYSQIVNDFQKGDIAEGYSVSREKKESFPLTVTSAQKNPTAFYLCASSPKLKNEQFFGPGTRLTVL.

This clonotype occurred a few times. This chain connects TRBV20-1 to TRBJ2-2; 9 bases are a match to TRBD1. Germline V gene sequence: CDR1 DFQATT, CDR2 SNEGSKA (reference sequence). Trimming removed 0 bases from V and 4 bases from J; junction bases left unmatched: 3. This CDR3 spans 15 amino acids. The CDR3 region has the DNA TGCAGTGCTAGAGATGTACAGGGGGCCACCGGGGAGCTGTTTTTT. This encodes CSARDVQGATGELFF.

This clonotype was seen repeatedly, ten times or more. The genes are TRBV7-8 and TRBJ2-3; no firm D call. The germline V gene has CDR1 SGHVS and CDR2 FQNEAQ. This CDR3 is 16 amino acids long. Trimming left V 4 bases short and J 0 bases short, with 14 bases between. DNA of the CDR3: TGTGCCAGCAGCTCAGTCTTGGCCGGGAGCACAGATACGCAGTATTTT. This translates into CASSSVLAGSTDTQYF.

The chain joins TRBV20-1 to TRBJ2-3; 8 bases are a match to TRBD2. Germline values: CDR1 DFQATT, CDR2 SNEGSKA (reference sequence). After removal of 0 bases from V and 3 bases from J, the junction contained 11 bases not matched to a gene. The CDR3 is 17 residues long. The CDR3 DNA is TGCAGTGCTAGAGATCTGGGTAGCGGGACGGAGACAGATACGCAGTATTTT. The encoded protein is CSARDLGSGTETDTQYF.

This clonotype appeared a few times. The V gene is TRBV29-1, the J gene TRBJ2-2, with TRBD2 identical over 9 bases. Germline loops: CDR1 SQVTM, CDR2 ANQGSEA. The CDR3 sequence is 15 residues long. CDR3 sequence (DNA): TGCCGGACGAAACGGCGGACTAGCGAGACCGGGGAGCTGTTTTTT. Translation: CRTKRRTSETGELFF.

This clonotype has a handful of counts. The chain joins TRBV5-1 to TRBJ2-7; 11 positions agree with TRBD2. In germline, CDR1 is SGHRS, CDR2 YFSETQ. The CDR3 consists of 17 residues. Unmatched junction bases numbered 9, after V lost 4 bases and J lost 0 bases. The CDR3 sequence is CASSPEPLAGGSYEQYF. The CDR3 coding sequence is TGCGCCAGCAGCCCGGAGCCTCTAGCGGGAGGCTCCTACGAGCAGTACTTC. Looking up the rest from reference TRBV5-1 and TRBJ2-7 gives the full variable domain: KAGVTQTPRYLIKTRGQQVTLSCSPISGHRSVSWYQQTPGQGLQFLFEYFSETQRNKGNFPGRFSGRQFSNSRSEMNVSTLELGDSALYLCASSPEPLAGGSYEQYFGPGTRLTVT.

This rearrangement joins TRBV20-1 to TRBJ2-7, with D unresolved. The germline gives CDR1 DFQATT, CDR2 SNEGSKA (reference sequence). This CDR3 is built from 18 residues. The germline V and J ends were trimmed by 3 bases and 4 bases, with 28 bases remaining between them. CDR3 amino acids: CSARAPGVSAKSIYEQYF. The DNA of the CDR3 is TGCAGTGCTAGGGCTCCGGGCGTGAGCGCGAAAAGTATTTACGAGCAGTACTTC.

This clonotype was seen many times. The chain links TRBV29-1 to TRBJ2-7; D not certain. Germline CDR1 and CDR2: SQVTM and ANQGSEA. The CDR3 totals 15 residues. V lost 3 bases and J 2 bases, leaving 17 bases between the germline ends. CDR3 loop: CSVETDPPQAYEQYF. As DNA, the CDR3 is TGCAGCGTTGAGACGGACCCCCCCCAGGCCTACGAGCAGTACTTC.

This clonotype has ten or more counts. The chain carries TRBV9 and TRBJ2-2; no reliable D call. CDR1 is SGDLS and CDR2 is YYNGEE in the germline V gene. CDR3 length equals 16 residues. Trimming cost V 0 bases and J 3 bases, with 12 bases left between them. CDR3 sequence reads: CASSVVRGTYTGELFF. The CDR3 coding sequence is TGTGCCAGCAGCGTAGTTCGCGGCACCTACACCGGGGAGCTGTTTTTT.